This T cell receptor (beta chain) emerged from a study of CD8 T cells in ankylosing spondylitis (dated by TCRdb to the late 2010s). Regarding the research as a whole: The study profiled T cell receptor beta repertoires in healthy donors and ankylosing spondylitis patients to find disease-linked TCR variants. Peripheral blood was sampled, and synovial fluid was also collected from ankylosing spondylitis patients. The full study cohort was made up of 25 ankylosing spondylitis patients and around 100 healthy donors.

The germline V gene specifies SQVTM as CDR1 and ANQGSEA as CDR2. The CDR3 numbers 13 residues from cysteine through phenylalanine. Only the CDR3 portion is preserved as DNA: 39 bases, with reading frame beginning at the first base. Between the V and J ends, shortened by 6 bases and 6 bases respectively, the junction contains 14 bases. Reads for this sample came from an Illumina HiSeq 2500. Quantitative 5'-RACE with molecular barcodes was used to prepare TCR beta libraries. Under the source paper's analysis protocol: A new computational method based on a probabilistic model of VDJ rearrangement was used to identify disease-linked TCR variants. TCRdb took the public reads, trimmed them with fastp at Q25, ran MiXCR for clone calling and kept in-frame beta chains. Identical CDR3 protein sequences are pooled into one entry, listed with their most common genes and DNA. Clone size and V and J calls follow TCRdb, not the original study. The sample includes some 200,000 distinct CDR3 sequences, with about 20% observed a single time. The ten largest account for around 4% of the sample.

This clonotype was seen ten or more times. This receptor's antigen is unknown. No per-base quality is available; no much larger clone lies one base away. General findings and caveats noted by the study authors: A TCR beta motif of fewer than 10 highly homologous amino acid variants appeared characteristic of blood from ankylosing spondylitis patients. In peripheral blood, the disease-linked clones were found at relatively low frequencies and had a CD8+ phenotype. Some motif variants were previously reported in synovial fluid and blood of reactive arthritis patients, suggesting common disease-initiation mechanisms. Significant enrichment of the disease-linked clones was reported in matched synovial fluid samples from ankylosing spondylitis patients.

This TCR came from a male donor under 30 with ankylosing spondylitis or in good health (not recorded which). Donor details come from another sample of the same person, matched by shared clones. What was sequenced was blood, either unsorted or a sorted T cell fraction (not recorded which). The chain is assembled from TRBV29-1 and TRBJ2-2, with a weak D call of TRBD1 (5 bases match). In nucleotide form, the sequence is TGCAGCGTAGCGAGCAGGGCGTCCGGGGAGCTGTTTTTT. Protein translation: CSVASRASGELFF.